These 30 T cell receptor beta chains share one sample of origin, sequenced in a study of OX40 agonist ivuxolimab in advanced cancers. Only in-frame clones appear in the TCRdb table, and some are missing; sequencing was by immunoSEQ multiplex PCR. Here the sample spans under 20,000 clones, around 82% being singletons. Specimen: CD4+ or CD8+ T cells sorted from blood, collected in a trial of the OX40 agonist ivuxolimab. Receptor source: an adult with an advanced solid tumor such as melanoma, head and neck, liver or kidney cancer.

The chain joins TRBV27 to TRBJ2-7, with D possibly called TRBD1 or TRBD2 (5 bases each). Trimming shortened V by 5 bases and J by 6 bases, and 20 bases separated the two germline ends. CDR1 and CDR2 (germline): MNHEY, SMNVEV (reference sequence). The CDR3 runs 15 residues. In DNA form, the CDR3 reads TGTGCCAGCAGTCCATCGGGACCGATGTTGTTCGAGCAGTACTTC. Encoded protein: CASSPSGPMLFEQYF.

This rearrangement joins TRBV5-1 to TRBJ1-2, with D tentatively TRBD1 (5 bases). The V and J ends lost 2 bases and 6 bases respectively, with 11 bases between them. CDR3 length: 13 residues. Germline V lookup: CDR1 SGHRS, CDR2 YFSETQ. CDR3 nucleotide sequence: TGCGCCAGCAGCTTCGGATTGACAGATGGCTACACCTTC. It specifies CASSFGLTDGYTF.

The V gene is TRBV6-5, the J gene TRBJ1-1; no definite D call. Germline CDR1 reads MNHEY; CDR2 reads SVGAGI. Trimming pared 5 bases from V and 4 bases from J, leaving 17 bases between. The CDR3 has 15 amino acids. The CDR3 DNA reads as TGTGCCAGCAGTCGCCCGACGGAACTCGCCACTGAAGCTTTCTTT. Translating it yields CASSRPTELATEAFF.

The chain uses TRBV7-3 and TRBJ2-7; D remains unclear. In germline, CDR1 is SGHTA, CDR2 FQGTGA. CDR3 length: 15 amino acids. V lost 5 bases and J lost 2, with 16 bases in between. The DNA for the CDR3 is TGTGCCAGCAGCCAGGCTCCAGCGAACACCTACGAGCAGTACTTC. Protein: CASSQAPANTYEQYF. Full variable domain (rest looked up from reference TRBV7-3 and TRBJ2-7): GAGVSQTPSNKVTEKGKYVELRCDPISGHTALYWYRQSLGQGPEFLIYFQGTGAADDSGLPNDRFFAVRPEGSVSTLKIQRTERGDSAVYLCASSQAPANTYEQYFGPGTRLTVT.

In its sample, this clone was seen once. V is TRBV6-1 and J is TRBJ2-7, with D perhaps TRBD1 (5 bases). The length of the CDR3 is 15 residues. Germline CDR1 MNHNS, CDR2 SASEGT. V was trimmed by 0 bases and J by 7 bases, leaving 16 bases between them. CDR3 in DNA: TGTGCCAGCAGTGAAGCGGGGCCCCCAGATGGGGAGCAGTACTTC. Protein: CASSEAGPPDGEQYF.

The rearrangement uses TRBV4-1 and TRBJ1-5, with D perhaps TRBD1 (5 bases). This CDR3 is 15 amino acids long. The ends were cut back, 0 bases at V and 6 bases at J, with 12 bases in the middle. Germline CDR1 and CDR2: MGHRA and YSYEKL. As DNA, the CDR3 is TGCGCCAGCAGCCAAGAAATTAGGGGAAGTCAGCCCCAGCATTTT. Residues: CASSQEIRGSQPQHF.

This chain links TRBV7-9 with TRBJ2-7, with D perhaps matching TRBD1 (5 bases). Trimming took 1 base from V and 2 from J, leaving 12 bases between them. The CDR3 contains 15 residues. The germline gives CDR1 SEHNR, CDR2 FQNEAQ (reference sequence). The CDR3 reads CASSLEGSWTYEQYF. CDR3 sequence (DNA): TGTGCCAGCAGCTTAGAGGGGTCTTGGACCTACGAGCAGTACTTC.

The V and J genes are TRBV4-3 and TRBJ1-2; no clear D gene. CDR1 and CDR2 (germline): LGHNA, YSLEER. This CDR3 spans 14 amino acids. Trimming removed 0 bases from V and 4 bases from J, with 9 bases in between. CDR3 coding DNA: TGCGCCAGCAGCCAAGATGCGTCAGCCTATGGCTACACCTTC. Its translation is CASSQDASAYGYTF.

The chain carries TRBV29-1 and TRBJ2-2; 7 bases line up with TRBD2. Germline lookup yields CDR1 SQVTM and CDR2 ANQGSEA. V was pared by 4 bases and J by 4 bases, with 6 bases of the junction left unmatched. CDR3 length equals 14 residues. In nucleotides, the CDR3 is TGCAGCGTTGTGGGAGGGATAGGCACCGGGGAGCTGTTTTTT. Translation: CSVVGGIGTGELFF.

This clone turned up a few times. The J gene is TRBJ2-3, the V gene TRBV6-4, with TRBD2 matching over 11 bases. The V gene end was trimmed by 3 bases and the J gene end by 1 base; junction bases not matched to a gene: 3. There are 16 residues in the CDR3. Germline assignment: CDR1 MRHNA and CDR2 SNTAGT. CDR3 in DNA: TGTGCCAGCAGTGAGGGGACTAGCGGCGGCACAGATACGCAGTATTTT. This encodes CASSEGTSGGTDTQYF.

V gene TRBV11-1 combines with J gene TRBJ2-5; a possible D gene is TRBD2 (6 bases). This CDR3 has 15 residues. The germline V and J ends were trimmed by 6 bases and 2 bases, with 16 bases remaining between them. Germline V lookup: CDR1 SGHAT, CDR2 FQDESV (reference sequence). CDR3 in DNA: TGTGCCAGCAGTCATTCCGGGAGCATACAAGAGACCCAGTACTTC. This translates into CASSHSGSIQETQYF.

This sequence joins TRBV9 and TRBJ1-2; D gene ambiguous. This CDR3 is 14 amino acids long. V was cut by 4 bases and J by 4 bases, with 14 bases left in between. Germline CDR1 reads SGDLS; CDR2 reads YYNGEE. The chain's CDR3 is CASSPPSGIYGYTF. In DNA, the CDR3 is TGTGCCAGCAGCCCCCCCTCGGGGATCTATGGCTACACCTTC.

V and J are TRBV5-1 and TRBJ1-5; D might be TRBD1 (6 bases). Germline CDR1 SGHRS, CDR2 YFSETQ. The CDR3 has 15 amino acids. V was shortened by 7 bases and J by 2 bases, with 16 bases between the two germline ends. This CDR3 reads CASSVGGGGNQPQHF. In DNA, the CDR3 is TGCGCCAGCTCCGTTGGAGGGGGTGGCAATCAGCCCCAGCATTTT.

The chain has TRBV2 and TRBJ1-1; no firm D call. The CDR3 consists of 16 residues. Trimming pared 1 base from V and 0 bases from J, leaving 12 bases between. Germline CDR1 SNHLY, CDR2 FYNNEI. The CDR3 nucleotides read TGTGCCAGCAGTGAAGGGCAGGTGACTTTGAACACTGAAGCTTTCTTT. Residues: CASSEGQVTLNTEAFF.

The rearrangement joins TRBV5-6 to TRBJ1-3; D is unclear. With 0 bases removed from V and 4 bases from J, the gap between germline ends came to 8 bases. Germline CDR1 and CDR2: SGHDT and YYEEEE. This CDR3 is built from 14 residues. This CDR3 is CASSLEVPGNTIYF. CDR3 sequence (DNA): TGTGCCAGCAGCTTGGAGGTCCCCGGAAACACCATATATTTT. The variable domain in full, completed from reference TRBV5-6 and TRBJ1-3, reads DAGVTQSPTHLIKTRGQQVTLRCSPKSGHDTVSWYQQALGQGPQFIFQYYEEEERQRGNFPDRFSGHQFPNYSSELNVNALLLGDSALYLCASSLEVPGNTIYFGEGSWLTVV.

V is TRBV6-6 and J is TRBJ1-4; D may be TRBD1 (5 bases). The V end lost 6 bases, the J end lost 1 base, and 9 bases lay between the germline ends. This CDR3 contains 14 residues. In germline, CDR1 is MNHNY, CDR2 SVGAGI (reference sequence). This CDR3 reads CASSLGGTNEKLFF. In DNA, the CDR3 is TGTGCCAGCAGCCTCGGGGGAACTAATGAAAAACTGTTTTTT.

CDR3: CSARTLSEQYF. The CDR3, as DNA: TGCAGTGCCAGGACCCTGTCGGAGCAGTACTTC. This chain links TRBV20-1 with TRBJ2-7; the D is unclear. V lost 6 bases and J 7 bases, leaving 13 bases between the germline ends. Germline values: CDR1 DFQATT, CDR2 SNEGSKA (reference sequence). The CDR3 contains 11 residues.

This clone was detected only once. This chain joins TRBV27 and TRBJ2-5; no firm D call. The germline CDR1 and CDR2 sequences are MNHEY and SMNVEV (reference sequence). The V end lost 1 base, the J end lost 5 bases, and 14 bases lay between the germline ends. CDR3 length: 15 amino acids. The CDR3 DNA reads TGTGCCAGCAGTTTATTTCAGGCTTCGAGGGAGACCCAGTACTTC. Encoded protein: CASSLFQASRETQYF.

V gene TRBV28 combines with J gene TRBJ1-2, with 7 positions matching TRBD1. There are 15 residues in the CDR3. CDR1 and CDR2 (germline): MDHEN, SYDVKM. V lost 2 bases to trimming and J lost 0 bases; unmatched junction nucleotides: 3. CDR3 sequence (DNA): TGTGCCAGCAGTTTAAGGGACAGTACTAACTATGGCTACACCTTC. This codes for CASSLRDSTNYGYTF.

The V and J genes are TRBV27 and TRBJ1-2; perhaps TRBD1 as D (6 bases). Germline V lookup: CDR1 MNHEY, CDR2 SMNVEV (reference sequence). The V end lost 5 bases, the J end lost 6 bases, and 19 bases lay between the germline ends. The CDR3 sequence is 15 residues long. The CDR3 DNA reads TGTGCCAGCAGTGATGAGTTAGGGGGGCTGCATGGCTACACCTTC. Amino acids: CASSDELGGLHGYTF.

The rearrangement uses TRBV14 and TRBJ2-3; D remains ambiguous. CDR1 is SGHDN and CDR2 is FVKESK in the germline V gene. The CDR3 runs to 18 residues. With 0 bases removed from V and 1 base from J, the gap between germline ends came to 17 bases. The CDR3 sequence: CASSQEGGVNGRTDTQYF. CDR3 bases: TGTGCCAGCAGCCAAGAAGGTGGCGTAAACGGGCGCACAGATACGCAGTATTTT.

About this clone itself: Other DNA sequences from this sample encode an identical CDR3 as well. The V gene is TRBV21-1, the J gene TRBJ2-2. TRBV21-1 is shown as a pseudogene. This CDR3 region has 13 residues. The chain's CDR3 is CASSKGNTGELFF. CDR3 DNA sequence: TGTGCCAGCAGCAAGGGGAACACCGGGGAGCTGTTTTTT.

There are a few counts of this clone. The chain's CDR3 is CASSPDRGSGYTF. CDR3 nucleotide sequence: TGTGCCAGCAGCCCTGACAGGGGAAGTGGCTACACCTTC. The J gene is TRBJ1-2, the V gene TRBV27, with 8 positions matching TRBD1. The ends lost 6 bases at V and 7 bases at J; junction bases unmatched: 7. CDR1 is MNHEY and CDR2 is SMNVEV in the germline V gene (reference sequence). The CDR3 consists of 13 residues.

The chain couples TRBV4-3 to TRBJ1-3, with 7 bases identical to TRBD1. The CDR3 totals 17 residues. Per germline, CDR1 LGHNA and CDR2 YSLEER. With 0 bases clipped from V and 0 bases from J, the junction kept 5 bases outside the gene matches. The DNA of the CDR3 is TGCGCCAGCAGCCAAGAGACGGGACAGACCTCTGGAAACACCATATATTTT. Protein product: CASSQETGQTSGNTIYF.

This chain joins TRBV28 and TRBJ1-5, with D unresolved. The CDR3 covers 14 residues. Germline CDR1 reads MDHEN; CDR2 reads SYDVKM. V lost 8 bases and J 0 bases, leaving 11 bases between the germline ends. CDR3 sequence: CASAADYSNQPQHF. CDR3 sequence (DNA): TGTGCCAGCGCGGCGGATTATAGCAATCAGCCCCAGCATTTT.

The J gene is TRBJ1-1, the V gene TRBV7-2; no firm D call. Between the trimmed V and J ends, which lost 3 bases and 0 bases, there was a span of 11 bases. Germline CDR1 is SGHTA and CDR2 is FQGNSA. The CDR3 is 15 amino acids. The CDR3 DNA sequence: TGTGCCAGCAGCTTGGTTCAGACAATGAACACTGAAGCTTTCTTT. It is translated as CASSLVQTMNTEAFF. Variable domain in full (rest from reference TRBV7-2 and TRBJ1-1): GAGVSQSPSNKVTEKGKDVELRCDPISGHTALYWYRQSLGQGLEFLIYFQGNSAPDKSGLPSDRFSAERTGGSVSTLTIQRTQQEDSAVYLCASSLVQTMNTEAFFGQGTRLTVV.

This chain joins TRBV7-3 and TRBJ2-3; D call uncertain. Germline loops: CDR1 SGHTA, CDR2 FQGTGA. V was trimmed by 4 bases and J by 5 bases, leaving 10 bases between them. This CDR3 region has 13 residues. CDR3 DNA sequence: TGTGCCAGCAGCTCCCGTTTCCAAGATACGCAGTATTTT. Its protein product is CASSSRFQDTQYF.

The chain carries TRBV28 and TRBJ2-5; TRBD2 is a possible D gene (6 bases). Trimming took off 6 bases at V and 3 bases at J, with 11 bases between the two ends. The CDR3 totals 13 residues. Germline V gene data show CDR1 as MDHEN and CDR2 as SYDVKM. This chain's CDR3 is CASRPGLEETQYF. In DNA, the CDR3 is TGTGCCAGCAGGCCGGGACTCGAAGAGACCCAGTACTTC. The variable domain in full, completed from reference TRBV28 and TRBJ2-5, reads DVKVTQSSRYLVKRTGEKVFLECVQDMDHENMFWYRQDPGLGLRLIYFSYDVKMKEKGDIPEGYSVSREKKERFSLILESASTNQTSMYLCASRPGLEETQYFGPGTRLLVL.

This chain uses TRBV7-9 with TRBJ2-1; 13 bases fit TRBD2. J was trimmed by 6 bases and V by 5 bases; bases with no gene match: 10. Germline CDR1 SEHNR, CDR2 FQNEAQ (reference sequence). The CDR3 has 17 residues. CDR3 protein: CASSVGLAGPPTNEQFF. The CDR3 nucleotides read TGTGCCAGCAGCGTGGGACTAGCGGGACCCCCCACCAATGAGCAGTTCTTC.

The chain recombines TRBV30 with TRBJ2-7; TRBD2 agrees at 8 bases. CDR1 and CDR2 (germline): GTSNPN, SVGIG (reference sequence). Trimming cost V 2 bases and J 2 bases; bases outside gene matches: 5. The CDR3 loop spans 14 amino acids. The CDR3 loop reads CAWSLTGGPYEQYF. The CDR3 DNA follows: TGTGCCTGGAGTTTGACGGGAGGGCCCTACGAGCAGTACTTC.